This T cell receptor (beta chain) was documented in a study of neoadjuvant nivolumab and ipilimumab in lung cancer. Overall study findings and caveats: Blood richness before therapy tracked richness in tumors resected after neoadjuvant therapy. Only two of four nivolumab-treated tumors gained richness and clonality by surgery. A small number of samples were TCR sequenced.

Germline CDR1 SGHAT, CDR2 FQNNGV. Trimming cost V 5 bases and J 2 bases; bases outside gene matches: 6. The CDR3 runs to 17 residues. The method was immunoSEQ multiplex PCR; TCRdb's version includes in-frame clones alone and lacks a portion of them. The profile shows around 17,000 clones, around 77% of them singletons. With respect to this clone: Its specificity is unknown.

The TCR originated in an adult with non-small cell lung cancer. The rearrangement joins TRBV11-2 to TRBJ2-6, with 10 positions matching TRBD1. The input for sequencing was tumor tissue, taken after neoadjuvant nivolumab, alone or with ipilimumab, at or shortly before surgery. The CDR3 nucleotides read TGTGCCAGCAGCCACCGGACAGGGGGGACTGGGGCCAACGTCCTGACTTTC. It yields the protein CASSHRTGGTGANVLTF.